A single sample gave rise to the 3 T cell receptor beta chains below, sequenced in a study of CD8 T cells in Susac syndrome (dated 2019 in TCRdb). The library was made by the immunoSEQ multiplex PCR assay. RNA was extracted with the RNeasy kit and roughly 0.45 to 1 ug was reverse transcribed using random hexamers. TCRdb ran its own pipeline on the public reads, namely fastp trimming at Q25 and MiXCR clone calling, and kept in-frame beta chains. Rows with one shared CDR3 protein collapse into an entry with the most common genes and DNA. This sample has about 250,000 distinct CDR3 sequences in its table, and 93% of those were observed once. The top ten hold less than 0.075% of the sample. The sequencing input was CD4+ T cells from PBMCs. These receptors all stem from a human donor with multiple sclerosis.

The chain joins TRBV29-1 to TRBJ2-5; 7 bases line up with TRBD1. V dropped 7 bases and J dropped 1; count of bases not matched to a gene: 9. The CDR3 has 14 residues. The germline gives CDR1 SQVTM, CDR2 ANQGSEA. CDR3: CSADRGPFQETQYF. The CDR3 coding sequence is TGCAGCGCCGATAGGGGGCCGTTCCAAGAGACCCAGTACTTC.

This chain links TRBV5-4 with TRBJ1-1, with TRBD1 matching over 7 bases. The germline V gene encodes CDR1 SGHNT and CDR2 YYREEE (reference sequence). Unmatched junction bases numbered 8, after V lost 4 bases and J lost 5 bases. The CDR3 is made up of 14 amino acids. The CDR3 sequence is CASSPTGSSTEAFF. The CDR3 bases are TGTGCCAGCAGCCCGACAGGGAGTAGTACTGAAGCTTTCTTT.

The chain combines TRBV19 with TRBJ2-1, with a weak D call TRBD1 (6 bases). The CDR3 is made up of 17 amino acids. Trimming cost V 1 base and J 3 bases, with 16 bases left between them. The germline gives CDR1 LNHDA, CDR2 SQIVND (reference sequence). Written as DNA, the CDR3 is TGTGCCAGTAGTATAGGCCCAACAGGGCCCTTCTACAATGAGCAGTTCTTC. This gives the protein CASSIGPTGPFYNEQFF.